This T cell receptor beta chain was observed in a study of OX40 agonist ivuxolimab in advanced cancers. General study points: Expansion of clones was among the lowest in partial responders at 0.1-3.0 mg/kg.

CDR1 is KGHSH, CDR2 LQKENI, per germline. The CDR3 spans 13 residues. The germline V and J ends were trimmed by 2 bases and 4 bases, with 5 bases remaining between them. The method was immunoSEQ multiplex PCR; TCRdb's version includes in-frame clones alone and lacks a portion of them. The table lists about 63,000 clones, around 88% of them singletons. Concerning this clone: Its matching antigen is unknown.

The chain carries TRBV18 and TRBJ2-2; D gene ambiguous. The sequence was obtained from an adult with an advanced solid tumor such as melanoma, head and neck, liver or kidney cancer. The specimen comprised CD4+ or CD8+ T cells sorted from blood, sampled in a trial of the OX40 agonist ivuxolimab. The CDR3 loop is CASSPETTGELFF. The CDR3 DNA follows: TGTGCCAGCTCACCAGAGACCACCGGGGAGCTGTTTTTT.